What follows are 13 T cell receptor beta chains derived from one specimen sequenced in a study of blood T cell repertoires in COVID-19. Sequenced by immunoSEQ multiplex PCR; TCRdb stores in-frame clones only, minus some. The sample yields about 120,000 clones, approximately 90% seen once. The sample comprised peripheral blood. These receptor sequences come from a human donor with acute or convalescent COVID-19. The donor label of this sample is uncertain.

In this sample, this clone turned up once. The V call is TRBV7-2, the J call TRBJ2-7; D is perhaps TRBD1 (5 bases). Trimming stripped 2 bases from V and 5 bases from J, with 13 bases between. Germline V CDR1 and CDR2: SGHTA, FQGNSA. The CDR3 loop spans 14 amino acids. As DNA, the CDR3 is TGTGCCAGCAGCTTAAGGCAGGGATCCCACGAGCAGTACTTC. It translates to CASSLRQGSHEQYF.

This chain connects TRBV19 to TRBJ2-4, with TRBD1 identical over 8 bases. V lost 6 bases and J lost 4; bases outside the gene matches: 2. CDR3 length: 13 amino acids. CDR1 is LNHDA and CDR2 is SQIVND in the germline V gene (reference sequence). The CDR3 nucleotides read TGTGCCAGTAGGGGACAGGCAAAAAACATTCAGTACTTC. It encodes CASRGQAKNIQYF. Filled out from reference TRBV19 and TRBJ2-4, the complete variable domain reads DGGITQSPKYLFRKEGQNVTLSCEQNLNHDAMYWYRQDPGQGLRLIYYSQIVNDFQKGDIAEGYSVSREKKESFPLTVTSAQKNPTAFYLCASRGQAKNIQYFGAGTRLSVL.

The chain joins TRBV24-1 to TRBJ1-5; unclear D gene. The V end lost 7 bases, the J end lost 2 bases, and 17 bases lay between the germline ends. The germline CDR1 and CDR2 sequences are KGHDR and SFDVKD. The CDR3 runs to 16 residues. The CDR3 sequence: CATRAHGERGNQPQHF. The CDR3 DNA is TGTGCCACCAGGGCCCACGGGGAAAGGGGCAATCAGCCCCAGCATTTT.

The rearrangement uses TRBV7-3 and TRBJ2-3, with 7 bases aligning to TRBD2. Germline V gives CDR1 SGHTA, CDR2 FQGTGA. Losses at the gene ends were 1 base for V and 2 bases for J; bases not matched to a gene: 6. CDR3 length: 16 residues. CDR3 sequence reads: CASSLNSRGNTDTQYF. CDR3 DNA: TGTGCCAGCAGCTTAAACTCGCGGGGGAACACAGATACGCAGTATTTT.

The CDR3 nucleotides read TGTGCCATCAGACCCATAGCGGGGACCTACAATGAGCAGTTCTTC. This gives the protein CAIRPIAGTYNEQFF. J is TRBJ2-1 and V is TRBV10-3; 8 nucleotides match TRBD2. J lost 2 bases, V lost 6 bases, and 6 bases had no gene match. Looked up from germline, CDR1 is ENHRY and CDR2 is SYGVKD. The CDR3 runs 15 residues.

This chain uses TRBV5-6 with TRBJ1-1; D may be TRBD1 (5 bases). Germline V gene data show CDR1 as SGHDT and CDR2 as YYEEEE. CDR3 size: 14 residues. Trimming removed 3 bases at V and 3 bases at J, with 12 bases between. CDR3 coding DNA: TGTGCCAGCAGCTCGACAGCCGTGGACACTGAAGCTTTCTTT. Translating it yields CASSSTAVDTEAFF.

The CDR3 spells CASSQPPHRVDKNTEAFF. CDR3 nucleotides: TGCGCCAGCAGCCAACCTCCGCACAGGGTGGATAAGAACACTGAAGCTTTCTTT. The V and J genes are TRBV4-1 and TRBJ1-1; TRBD1 might be the D (6 bases). The ends were cut back, 2 bases at V and 1 base at J, with 20 bases in the middle. The CDR3 is 18 residues long. CDR1 is MGHRA, CDR2 YSYEKL, per germline.

The V call is TRBV30, the J call TRBJ2-3, with a tentative D call TRBD2 (5 bases). Trimming pared 2 bases from V and 4 bases from J, leaving 10 bases between. The CDR3 is 13 residues long. CDR1 and CDR2 (germline): GTSNPN, SVGIG (reference sequence). The CDR3 protein is CAWSSTSSDTQYF. The CDR3 nucleotides are TGTGCCTGGAGTTCCACTAGTTCAGATACGCAGTATTTT.

This sequence joins TRBV1 and TRBJ1-3; TRBD1 is the table's D call, not checked against the DNA. TRBV1 is classified as a pseudogene. This CDR3 contains 22 residues. The CDR3 reads CTSTQGFPSGLVECGSGNTIYF. In DNA, the CDR3 is TGCACCAGCACCCAAGGGTTTCCTTCAGGGTTGGTCGAGTGTGGCTCTGGAAACACCATATATTTT.

The gene calls are TRBV6-6 and TRBJ2-7; 12 bases line up with TRBD2. CDR1 and CDR2 from the germline V gene are MNHNY and SVGAGI (reference sequence). This CDR3 region has 14 residues. The V and J ends lost 4 bases and 4 bases, in that order; junction bases with no gene match: 2. Written as DNA, the CDR3 is TGTGCCAGCAGTTCCGGACTAGCGGGGTACGAGCAGTACTTC. Its translation: CASSSGLAGYEQYF.

V gene TRBV19 combines with J gene TRBJ2-6, with TRBD1 identical over 7 bases. V shed 3 bases, J shed 2 bases, and the junction held 19 bases outside the gene matches. The CDR3 runs to 21 residues. The germline V gene encodes CDR1 LNHDA and CDR2 SQIVND (reference sequence). The DNA for the CDR3 is TGTGCCAGTAGTATTCGCCACTACCGGGACAGTCTCGACACTGGGGCCAACGTCCTGACTTTC. It encodes CASSIRHYRDSLDTGANVLTF.

This clone was recorded only once. This chain links TRBV4-1 with TRBJ1-5, with D unclear. V was trimmed by 0 bases and J by 0 bases, leaving 9 bases between them. Germline values: CDR1 MGHRA, CDR2 YSYEKL. This CDR3 contains 16 residues. The CDR3, as DNA: TGCGCCAGCAGCCAAGAGTTCGGAGTTAGCAATCAGCCCCAGCATTTT. Amino acid sequence: CASSQEFGVSNQPQHF.

J is TRBJ2-7 and V is TRBV5-4; a possible D gene is TRBD2 (6 bases). V lost 1 base to trimming and J lost 6 bases, with 17 bases between them. Germline V gene sequence: CDR1 SGHNT, CDR2 YYREEE (reference sequence). The length of the CDR3 is 15 residues. The CDR3 is CASSLIPGGAVEQYF. In DNA, the CDR3 is TGTGCCAGCAGCTTGATCCCGGGCGGGGCGGTCGAGCAGTACTTC.